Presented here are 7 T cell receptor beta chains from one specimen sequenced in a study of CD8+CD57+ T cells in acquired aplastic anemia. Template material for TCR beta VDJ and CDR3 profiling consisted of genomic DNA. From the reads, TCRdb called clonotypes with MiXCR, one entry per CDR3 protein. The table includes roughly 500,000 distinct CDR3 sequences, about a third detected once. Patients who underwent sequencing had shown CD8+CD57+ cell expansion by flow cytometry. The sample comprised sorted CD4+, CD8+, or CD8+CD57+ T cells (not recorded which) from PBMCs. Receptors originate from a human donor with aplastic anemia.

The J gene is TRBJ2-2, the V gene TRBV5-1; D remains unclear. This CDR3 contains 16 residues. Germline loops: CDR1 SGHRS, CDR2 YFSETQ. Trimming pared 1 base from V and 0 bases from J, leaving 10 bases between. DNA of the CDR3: TGCGCCAGCAGCTTGTTGGTCGCAGCGAACACCGGGGAGCTGTTTTTT. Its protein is CASSLLVAANTGELFF.

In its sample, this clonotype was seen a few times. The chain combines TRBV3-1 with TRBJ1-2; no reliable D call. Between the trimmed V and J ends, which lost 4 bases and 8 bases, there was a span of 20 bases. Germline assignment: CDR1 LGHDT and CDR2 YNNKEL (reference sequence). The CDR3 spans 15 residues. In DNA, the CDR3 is TGTGCCAGCAGCCCAGGTCTGACGGTGACCTGGGGCTACACCTTC. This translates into CASSPGLTVTWGYTF.

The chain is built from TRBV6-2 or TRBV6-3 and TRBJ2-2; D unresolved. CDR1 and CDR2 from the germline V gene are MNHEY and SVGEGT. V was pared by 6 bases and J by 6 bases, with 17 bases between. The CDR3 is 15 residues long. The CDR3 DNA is TGTGCCAGCAGCTACAGTAAAGTGGTGCCCGGGGAGCTGTTTTTT. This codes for CASSYSKVVPGELFF.

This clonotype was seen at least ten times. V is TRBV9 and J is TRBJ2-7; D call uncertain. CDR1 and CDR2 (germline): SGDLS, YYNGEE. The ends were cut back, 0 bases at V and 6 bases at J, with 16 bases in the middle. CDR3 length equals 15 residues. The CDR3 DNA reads TGTGCCAGCAGCGTAGCTACCGCCAATCGGTTCGAGCAGTACTTC. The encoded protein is CASSVATANRFEQYF.

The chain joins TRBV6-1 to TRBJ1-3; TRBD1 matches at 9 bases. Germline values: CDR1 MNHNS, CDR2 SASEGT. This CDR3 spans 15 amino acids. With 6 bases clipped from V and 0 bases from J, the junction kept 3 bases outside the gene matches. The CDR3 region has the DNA TGTGCCAGCAGGGGACAGGGAGTCTCTGGAAACACCATATATTTT. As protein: CASRGQGVSGNTIYF.

CDR3 sequence: CSVKGEGIGTEAFF. DNA of the CDR3: TGCAGCGTCAAAGGGGAGGGGATCGGCACTGAAGCTTTCTTT. The rearrangement uses TRBV29-1 and TRBJ1-1, with D possibly matching TRBD1 (5 bases). The CDR3 has 14 residues. Looked up from germline, CDR1 is SQVTM and CDR2 is ANQGSEA. V lost 6 bases, J lost 4 bases, and 18 bases lay in between. The full variable domain, completed using reference TRBV29-1 and TRBJ1-1, is SAVISQKPSRDICQRGTSLTIQCQVDSQVTMMFWYRQQPGQSLTLIATANQGSEATYESGFVIDKFPISRPNLTFSTLTVSNMSPEDSSIYLCSVKGEGIGTEAFFGQGTRLTVV.

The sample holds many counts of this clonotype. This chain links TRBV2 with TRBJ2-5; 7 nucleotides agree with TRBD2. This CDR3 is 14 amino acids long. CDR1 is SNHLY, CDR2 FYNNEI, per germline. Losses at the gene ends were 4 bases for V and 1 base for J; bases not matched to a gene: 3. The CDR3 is CASSATSSQETQYF. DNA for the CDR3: TGTGCCAGCAGTGCGACTAGCAGCCAAGAGACCCAGTACTTC.